Presented here are 30 T cell receptor beta chains from one specimen sequenced in a study of response to subunit inactivated influenza vaccine. TCRdb reanalysed the RT-PCR reads using MiXCR and keeps one entry per CDR3 protein. The sample lists 800,000 to 1,000,000 distinct CDR3 sequences; 20% to 25% were seen once. This sample comprised PBMCs from blood, obtained around 5 days after vaccination. The receptors derive from a man between 45 and 60 years old who received an inactivated influenza vaccine.

This clonotype was seen just once. V and J are TRBV29-1 and TRBJ1-2; possibly TRBD1 for D (6 bases). CDR1 and CDR2 from the germline V gene are SQVTM and ANQGSEA. The V end was cut by 0 bases, the J end by 5 bases, with 13 bases between. This CDR3 is built from 14 residues. The CDR3 loop reads CSVEDLRTGYGYTF. The CDR3 region has the DNA TGCAGCGTTGAAGATCTTCGCACAGGGTATGGCTACACCTTC. Drawing the rest from reference TRBV29-1 and TRBJ1-2, the complete variable domain is SAVISQKPSRDICQRGTSLTIQCQVDSQVTMMFWYRQQPGQSLTLIATANQGSEATYESGFVIDKFPISRPNLTFSTLTVSNMSPEDSSIYLCSVEDLRTGYGYTFGSGTRLTVV.

J is TRBJ2-7 and V is TRBV7-2; 7 bases align to TRBD1. This CDR3 spans 15 amino acids. Germline V lookup: CDR1 SGHTA, CDR2 FQGNSA. Trimming cost V 0 bases and J 7 bases; bases outside gene matches: 9. The CDR3: CASSLATGISLEQYF. The CDR3 DNA reads as TGTGCCAGCAGCTTAGCGACAGGGATATCGCTTGAGCAGTACTTC.

The chain couples TRBV5-4 to TRBJ2-7, with 7 bases identical to TRBD2. With V trimmed by 4 bases and J by 4 bases, 11 bases remained unmatched. Germline CDR1 SGHNT, CDR2 YYREEE (reference sequence). The CDR3 is 15 residues long. The CDR3 bases are TGTGCCAGCAGCCCCGGAGGGGCGGGAGAGTACGAGCAGTACTTC. Its protein is CASSPGGAGEYEQYF.

The chain is built from TRBV4-1 and TRBJ1-5; tentative D call: TRBD1 (5 bases). Per the germline V gene, CDR1 is MGHRA and CDR2 is YSYEKL. The CDR3 covers 14 residues. V dropped 0 bases and J dropped 5 bases, with 8 bases sitting between them. The CDR3, as DNA: TGCGCCAGCAGCCAAGAGGCCAGGGATCAGCCCCAGCATTTT. Translating it yields CASSQEARDQPQHF.

The chain combines TRBV20-1 with TRBJ2-1; TRBD1 matches at 9 bases. Germline loops: CDR1 DFQATT, CDR2 SNEGSKA (reference sequence). The V segment lost 6 bases and the J segment 12 bases; nucleotides outside the gene matches: 6. The CDR3 is 11 amino acids. CDR3 sequence: CSATPDRGQFF. The CDR3 DNA is TGCAGTGCCACCCCGGACAGGGGGCAGTTCTTC.

The V call is TRBV12-3 or TRBV12-4, the J call TRBJ2-1; 7 bases align to TRBD1. This CDR3 contains 12 residues. Unmatched junction bases numbered 4, after V lost 5 bases and J lost 9 bases. CDR3 region: CASSRDSSEQFF. CDR3 in DNA: TGTGCCAGCAGTCGGGACAGTTCTGAGCAGTTCTTC.

This clonotype was seen a few times. This chain links TRBV10-3 with TRBJ1-4; D perhaps matches TRBD1 (6 bases). CDR1 ENHRY and CDR2 SYGVKD come from the germline V gene. The CDR3 has 13 amino acids. Trimming took off 6 bases at V and 4 bases at J, with 9 bases between the two ends. CDR3 protein: CAISGQINEKLFF. The CDR3 region has the DNA TGTGCCATCAGCGGACAGATTAATGAAAAACTGTTTTTT.

The sample holds many counts of this clonotype. The chain uses TRBV12-3 or TRBV12-4 and TRBJ2-2; D may be TRBD2 (5 bases). The CDR3 totals 13 residues. The germline V and J ends were trimmed by 6 bases and 5 bases, with 10 bases remaining between them. CDR3 sequence reads: CASSLGVTGELFF. Written as DNA, the CDR3 is TGTGCCAGCAGCTTGGGAGTTACCGGGGAGCTGTTTTTT.

The rearrangement joins TRBV6-4 to TRBJ2-2; TRBD1 aligns across 10 bases. The J segment lost 6 bases and the V segment lost 5 bases, leaving 6 bases of the junction unmatched. Germline CDR1 and CDR2: MRHNA and SNTAGT. The CDR3 runs to 15 residues. The CDR3 region is CASSSGTGAAGELFF. The CDR3 DNA reads as TGTGCCAGCAGTTCCGGGACAGGGGCGGCCGGGGAGCTGTTTTTT.

The chain employs TRBV6-2 or TRBV6-3 and TRBJ2-7; TRBD2 matches at 7 bases. V was pared by 0 bases and J by 0 bases, with 8 bases of the junction left unmatched. The CDR3 is 17 amino acids. Germline V gene data show CDR1 as MNHEY and CDR2 as SVGEGT. In nucleotides, the CDR3 is TGTGCCAGCAGTTACTCCCTCGGGAGGCCCGACTCCTACGAGCAGTACTTC. Translated: CASSYSLGRPDSYEQYF.

The V and J genes are TRBV28 and TRBJ2-6; unclear D gene. CDR3 length: 17 residues. Trimming took off 4 bases at V and 4 bases at J, with 17 bases between the two ends. Germline CDR1 and CDR2: MDHEN and SYDVKM. CDR3 loop: CASSSIGEVGGANVLTF. The CDR3, as DNA: TGTGCCAGCAGTTCCATCGGCGAGGTAGGGGGGGCCAACGTCCTGACTTTC.

The V gene is TRBV20-1, the J gene TRBJ2-2, with TRBD2 matching over 8 bases. This CDR3 region has 15 residues. The V gene end was trimmed by 2 bases and the J gene end by 6 bases; junction bases not matched to a gene: 8. CDR1 is DFQATT, CDR2 SNEGSKA, per germline (reference sequence). The CDR3 here is CSARFPGGDPGELFF. The DNA of the CDR3 is TGCAGTGCTAGATTCCCGGGGGGGGACCCCGGGGAGCTGTTTTTT.

This clonotype turned up a few times. This rearrangement joins TRBV4-2 to TRBJ2-4, with D perhaps matching TRBD1 (5 bases). Germline CDR1 reads LGHNA; CDR2 reads YNFKEQ. The CDR3 totals 16 residues. V was pared by 6 bases and J by 0 bases, with 15 bases between. Here the CDR3 reads CASSQPTAQAKNIQYF. CDR3 DNA: TGTGCCAGCAGTCAACCGACAGCTCAAGCCAAAAACATTCAGTACTTC.

This chain links TRBV7-2 with TRBJ2-5, with 7 bases fitting TRBD2. The germline CDR1 and CDR2 sequences are SGHTA and FQGNSA. The CDR3 totals 16 residues. V lost 4 bases to trimming and J lost 2 bases; unmatched junction nucleotides: 10. Written as DNA, the CDR3 is TGTGCCAGCAGCTCCGGACTAGTCGGAACACAAGAGACCCAGTACTTC. This sequence encodes CASSSGLVGTQETQYF.

This clonotype appeared a few times. V is TRBV6-2 or TRBV6-3 and J is TRBJ2-1; D might be TRBD2 (5 bases). V was trimmed by 2 bases and J by 0 bases, leaving 8 bases between them. This CDR3 contains 15 residues. Germline V gene sequence: CDR1 MNHEY, CDR2 SVGEGT. In nucleotides, the CDR3 is TGTGCCAGCAGTTACGCGGGCCCCTCCTACAATGAGCAGTTCTTC. Protein: CASSYAGPSYNEQFF.

This clonotype was recorded many times. The chain couples TRBV18 to TRBJ2-3; the D is unclear. This CDR3 comprises 13 residues. Germline values: CDR1 KGHSH, CDR2 LQKENI. Between the trimmed V and J ends, which lost 3 bases and 0 bases, there was a span of 4 bases. This chain's CDR3 is CASSPQSTDTQYF. DNA of the CDR3: TGTGCCAGCTCACCTCAGAGCACAGATACGCAGTATTTT.

The table lists this clonotype with a few counts. The chain has TRBV6-1 and TRBJ2-7; 11 nucleotides match TRBD1. CDR1 and CDR2 from the germline V gene are MNHNS and SASEGT. With V trimmed by 6 bases and J by 2 bases, 6 bases remained unmatched. The CDR3 length is 15 residues. The CDR3 protein is CASSNPGQGAYEQYF. For the CDR3, the DNA is TGTGCCAGCAGCAACCCGGGACAGGGGGCCTACGAGCAGTACTTC.

The chain is built from TRBV10-1 and TRBJ2-1; D might be TRBD2 (7 bases). The CDR3 is 15 residues long. V was trimmed by 8 bases and J by 5 bases, leaving 19 bases between them. The V gene's germline CDR1 is WNHNN and CDR2 SYGVQD (reference sequence). The CDR3 nucleotides read TGCGCCAGCGCCGATGGTGGGGGGGGGCACAATGAGCAGTTCTTC. Translating gives CASADGGGGHNEQFF.

This chain's CDR3 is CASSPGQPQETQYF. In DNA form, the CDR3 reads TGTGCCAGCAGTCCCGGACAGCCCCAAGAGACCCAGTACTTC. The chain uses TRBV7-2 and TRBJ2-5, with D maybe TRBD1 (6 bases). V gave up 6 bases and J gave up 1 base, with 12 bases separating them. Per germline, CDR1 SGHTA and CDR2 FQGNSA. The CDR3 is 14 amino acids.

There are a few counts of this clonotype. The rearrangement joins TRBV7-2 to TRBJ2-1; 8 nucleotides line up with TRBD2. CDR1 is SGHTA, CDR2 FQGNSA, per germline. J lost 3 bases, V lost 5 bases, and 9 bases had no gene match. The CDR3 spans 16 residues. The CDR3 DNA sequence: TGTGCCAGCAGCCCTCGGCTAGCGGGCAACTACAATGAGCAGTTCTTC. As protein: CASSPRLAGNYNEQFF. The full variable domain, in which reference TRBV7-2 and TRBJ2-1 provide the parts outside the CDR3, is GAGVSQSPSNKVTEKGKDVELRCDPISGHTALYWYRQSLGQGLEFLIYFQGNSAPDKSGLPSDRFSAERTGGSVSTLTIQRTQQEDSAVYLCASSPRLAGNYNEQFFGPGTRLTVL.

This clonotype was detected ten times or more. The chain recombines TRBV4-2 with TRBJ2-7; TRBD1 is a possible D gene (5 bases). V lost 0 bases and J 2 bases, leaving 8 bases between the germline ends. The germline V gene has CDR1 LGHNA and CDR2 YNFKEQ. The CDR3 totals 14 residues. The CDR3 loop reads CASSQDTGPYEQYF. The CDR3 bases are TGTGCCAGCAGCCAAGATACAGGCCCCTACGAGCAGTACTTC.

V and J are TRBV4-3 and TRBJ1-2, with 7 bases fitting TRBD1. The CDR3 extends over 15 amino acids. The V segment lost 2 bases and the J segment 4 bases; nucleotides outside the gene matches: 7. Per the germline V gene, CDR1 is LGHNA and CDR2 is YSLEER. The CDR3 sequence is CASSQILRTGYGYTF. In DNA, the CDR3 is TGCGCCAGCAGCCAAATTTTACGGACAGGCTATGGCTACACCTTC.

This clonotype has more than one count but fewer than ten. The chain carries TRBV5-1 and TRBJ1-4; 8 bases agree with TRBD1. CDR1 SGHRS and CDR2 YFSETQ come from the germline V gene. The junction had 3 bases not matched to a gene; V was cut back by 0 bases and J by 5 bases. This CDR3 region has 15 residues. CDR3 sequence reads: CASSLGDRPNEKLFF. The CDR3 nucleotides are TGCGCCAGCAGCTTGGGGGACAGGCCAAATGAAAAACTGTTTTTT.

The genes are TRBV5-1 and TRBJ2-2; D ambiguous. The CDR3 length is 16 residues. Germline loops: CDR1 SGHRS, CDR2 YFSETQ. Trimming pared 4 bases from V and 3 bases from J, leaving 16 bases between. CDR3 in DNA: TGCGCCAGCAGCCCTCGTTCATGGGCGGACACCGGGGAGCTGTTTTTT. It codes for CASSPRSWADTGELFF.

This chain joins TRBV29-1 and TRBJ2-5; 12 bases map to TRBD2. CDR1 is SQVTM, CDR2 ANQGSEA, per germline. The CDR3 spans 13 residues. V was clipped by 7 bases and J by 6 bases; unmatched bases: 6. The CDR3 region is CSAPGLAGKTQYF. The CDR3 DNA reads as TGCAGCGCTCCAGGACTAGCGGGGAAGACCCAGTACTTC.

This clonotype turned up a few times. CDR3 residues: CASRAGTVTEAFF. CDR3 coding DNA: TGTGCCAGCAGGGCCGGGACAGTCACTGAAGCTTTCTTT. The chain combines TRBV28 with TRBJ1-1, with 7 positions matching TRBD1. The CDR3 covers 13 residues. Germline CDR1 and CDR2: MDHEN and SYDVKM. V dropped 6 bases and J dropped 4; count of bases not matched to a gene: 5.

J is TRBJ2-3 and V is TRBV10-3, with D perhaps TRBD2 (6 bases). Trimming took 11 bases from V and 0 from J, leaving 9 bases between them. Germline V gives CDR1 ENHRY, CDR2 SYGVKD. The CDR3 has 12 residues. The CDR3 DNA is TGTGCCCATGGGACTAGCACAGATACGCAGTATTTT. This translates into CAHGTSTDTQYF.

This chain connects TRBV12-3 or TRBV12-4 to TRBJ1-5; tentatively, D is TRBD1 (6 bases). The CDR3 runs 15 residues. V shed 3 bases and J shed 3 bases, with 12 bases lying between them. The CDR3 spells CASSFGQGHNQPQHF. The CDR3 coding sequence is TGTGCCAGCAGTTTTGGGCAGGGGCACAATCAGCCCCAGCATTTT.

The sample holds many counts of this clonotype. The chain uses TRBV29-1 and TRBJ2-3, with 8 bases lining up with TRBD1. Germline assignment: CDR1 SQVTM and CDR2 ANQGSEA. This CDR3 comprises 13 residues. J was trimmed by 1 base and V by 3 bases; bases with no gene match: 0. CDR3 sequence reads: CSVEDRGTDTQYF. The CDR3 nucleotides are TGCAGCGTTGAGGACAGGGGCACAGATACGCAGTATTTT.

CDR3 sequence (DNA): TGTGCCAGCAGCTTACGACTACCAACAGGTTCGGAGCAGTTCTTC. It translates to CASSLRLPTGSEQFF. This chain links TRBV7-9 with TRBJ2-1; tentatively, D is TRBD1 or TRBD2 (5 bases each). The V gene's germline CDR1 is SEHNR and CDR2 FQNEAQ (reference sequence). CDR3 size: 15 residues. Trimming shortened V by 2 bases and J by 10 bases, and 18 bases separated the two germline ends.